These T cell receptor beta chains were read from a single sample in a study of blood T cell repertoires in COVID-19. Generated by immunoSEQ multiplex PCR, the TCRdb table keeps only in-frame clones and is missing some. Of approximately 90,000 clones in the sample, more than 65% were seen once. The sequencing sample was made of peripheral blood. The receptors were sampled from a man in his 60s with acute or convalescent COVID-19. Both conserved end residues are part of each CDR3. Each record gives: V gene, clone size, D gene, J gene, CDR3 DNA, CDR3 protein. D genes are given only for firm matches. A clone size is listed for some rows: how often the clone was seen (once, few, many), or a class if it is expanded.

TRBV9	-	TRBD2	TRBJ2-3	TGTGCCAGCAGCGTACGAAGCGGGGGGAGCACAGATACGCAGTATTTT	CASSVRSGGSTDTQYF
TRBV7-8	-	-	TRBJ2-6	TGTGCCAGCAGCCTCCCTGTGGGCAGGGGAAACTCTGGGGCCAACGTCCTGACTTTC	CASSLPVGRGNSGANVLTF
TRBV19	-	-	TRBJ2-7	TGTGCCAGTAGTATGGCAGGGGTTCCCTACGAGCAGTACTTC	CASSMAGVPYEQYF
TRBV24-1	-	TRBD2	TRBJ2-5	TGTGCCACCAGTGTCCGTTGGTCGGGACAGTCTTCTAGCGGGGGGACTCAAGAGACCCAGTACTTC	CATSVRWSGQSSSGGTQETQYF
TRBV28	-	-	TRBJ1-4	TGTGCCAGCAGTTTTCCCAGGTATAATGAAAAACTGTTTTTT	CASSFPRYNEKLFF
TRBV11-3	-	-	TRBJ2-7	TGTGCCAGCAGCTTAGGGGGCCGGTACGAGCAGTACTTC	CASSLGGRYEQYF
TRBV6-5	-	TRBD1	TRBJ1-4	TGTGCCAGCAGGCCGGACAGGGGTTTCCAAGAAAAACTGTTTTTT	CASRPDRGFQEKLFF
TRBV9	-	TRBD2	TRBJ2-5	TGTGCCAGCAGCGCCCCGCAGGGACTAGCGGGAGACGAGACCCAGTACTTC	CASSAPQGLAGDETQYF
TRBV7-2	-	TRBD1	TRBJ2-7	TGTGCCAGCAGCTTAGACGGACAGGCCCTCTACGAGCAGTACTTC	CASSLDGQALYEQYF
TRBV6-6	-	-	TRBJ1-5	TGTGCCAGCAGTTACCTCGAGGGGGGGAATCAGCCCCAGCATTTT	CASSYLEGGNQPQHF
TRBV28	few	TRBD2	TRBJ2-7	TGTGCCAGCAGATCCTTAGCGGGAGGGGGCAACGAGCAGTACTTC	CASRSLAGGGNEQYF
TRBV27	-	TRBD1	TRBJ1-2	TGTGCCAGCAGTTTATCCCCGACAGGGGGCGGATATGGCTACACCTTC	CASSLSPTGGGYGYTF
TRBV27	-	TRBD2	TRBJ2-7	TGTGCCAGCAGTCCTCCGGGACTAGCGGGATTCTACGAGCAGTACTTC	CASSPPGLAGFYEQYF
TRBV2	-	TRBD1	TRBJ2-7	TGTGCCAGCAGTGGGCAGGGGGCCTCCTACGAGCAGTACTTC	CASSGQGASYEQYF
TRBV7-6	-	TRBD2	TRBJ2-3	TGTGCCAGCAGCTTCCGTAGCGGGATCACAGATACGCAGTATTTT	CASSFRSGITDTQYF
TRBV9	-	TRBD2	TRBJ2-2	TGTGCCAGCAGCCCCCAACCCGGGACTAGCGGGAGGGCCATCGGGGAGCTGTTTTTT	CASSPQPGTSGRAIGELFF
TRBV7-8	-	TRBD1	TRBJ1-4	TGTGCCAGCAGCCGGGACAGAACGGAAAAACTGTTTTTT	CASSRDRTEKLFF
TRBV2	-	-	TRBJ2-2	TGTGCCAGCAGGCGGGGACCGAGTGGGACCACCGGGGAGCTGTTTTTT	CASRRGPSGTTGELFF
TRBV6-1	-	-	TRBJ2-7	TGTGCCAGCAGTGAAGCGAAGAGGAGCGAGCAGTACTTC	CASSEAKRSEQYF
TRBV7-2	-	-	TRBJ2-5	TGTGCCAGCAGCTTAGGCAGGGGCCGGCAGCGGGAGACCCAGTACTTC	CASSLGRGRQRETQYF
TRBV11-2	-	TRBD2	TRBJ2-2	TGTGCCAGCAGCTTAACGGTAGCGGGAGTCACCGGGGAGCTGTTTTTT	CASSLTVAGVTGELFF
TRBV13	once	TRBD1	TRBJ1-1	TGTGCCAGCAGCGCCAGGGGGATCGTTAACACTGAAGCTTTCTTT	CASSARGIVNTEAFF
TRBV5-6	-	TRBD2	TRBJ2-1	TGTGCCAGCAGCTATCGGACTAGCGGGAAATCAAATTCCTACAATGAGCAGTTCTTC	CASSYRTSGKSNSYNEQFF
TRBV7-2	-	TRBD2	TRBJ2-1	TGTGCCAGCAGCTTAAGGCTAGCGGGAGATAATGAGCAGTTCTTC	CASSLRLAGDNEQFF
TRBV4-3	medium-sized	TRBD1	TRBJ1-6	TGCGCCAGCAGCCAAGCCGCAGGGGGCCGGTCACCCCTCCACTTT	CASSQAAGGRSPLHF
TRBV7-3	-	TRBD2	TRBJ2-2	TGTGCCAGCAGCCCAAGAGAACCCGGGACTAGCAGTCCCGGGGAGCTGTTTTTT	CASSPREPGTSSPGELFF
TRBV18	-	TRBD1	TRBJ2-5	TGTGCCAGCTCACGCCGGATACAGGGGGCGGGGGAGACCCAGTACTTC	CASSRRIQGAGETQYF
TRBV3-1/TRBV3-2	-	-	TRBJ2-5	TGTGCCAGCAGCCAAGAAGGAGGACAGGAGACCCAGTACTTC	CASSQEGGQETQYF
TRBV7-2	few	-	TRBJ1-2	TGTGCCAGCAGGCTAGTTACAGGGTACTATGGCTACACCTTC	CASRLVTGYYGYTF
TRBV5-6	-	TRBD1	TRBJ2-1	TGTGCCAGCAGCTCGCGGACAGGGAAGAAGTTCTTC	CASSSRTGKKFF
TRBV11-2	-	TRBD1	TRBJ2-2	TGTGCCAGCAGCTTATCCGGACAGGGGGGATCCGGGGAGCTGTTTTTT	CASSLSGQGGSGELFF
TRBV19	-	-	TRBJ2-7	TGTGCCAGTAACAGTGGTGCCGGGGGCTCCTACGAGCAGTACTTC	CASNSGAGGSYEQYF
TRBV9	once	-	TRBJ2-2	TGTGCCAGCAGCGGTGTCTCATTGGGCCTTTTTGGGGAGCTGTTTTTT	CASSGVSLGLFGELFF
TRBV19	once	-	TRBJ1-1	TGTGCCAGTAGTATCGACAGGTCCATGAACACTGAAGCTTTCTTT	CASSIDRSMNTEAFF
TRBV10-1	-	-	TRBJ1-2	TGCGCCAGCAGTGAGTCGAAGACTTGGGGAGGCGTTTATGGCTACACCTTC	CASSESKTWGGVYGYTF
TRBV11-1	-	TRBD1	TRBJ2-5	TGTGCCAGCAGCTTAGCCATGGGACAGGGTCAAGAGACCCAGTACTTC	CASSLAMGQGQETQYF
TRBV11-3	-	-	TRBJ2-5	TGTGCCAGCAGCGTGGGTACGGGAACCTCCGGGGAGACCCAGTACTTC	CASSVGTGTSGETQYF
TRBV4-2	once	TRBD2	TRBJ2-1	TGTGCCAGCAGCCAAGACCGGACTAGCGGATACAATGAGCAGTTCTTC	CASSQDRTSGYNEQFF
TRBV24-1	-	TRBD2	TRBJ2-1	TGTGCCACCAGAGGGACTAGCGGTAGCTCCTACAATGAGCAGTTCTTC	CATRGTSGSSYNEQFF
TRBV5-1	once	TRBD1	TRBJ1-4	TGCGCCAGCAGCTGGGGGACAGGGGGAGAAAAACTGTTTTTT	CASSWGTGGEKLFF
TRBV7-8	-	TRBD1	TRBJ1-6	TGTGCCAGCAGCTTATGGTCCGACAGGGGGCTTTCACCCCTCCACTTT	CASSLWSDRGLSPLHF
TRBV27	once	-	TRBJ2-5	TGTGCCGGCCACCGGCAGGGTCTTGGGGAGACCCAGTACTTC	CAGHRQGLGETQYF
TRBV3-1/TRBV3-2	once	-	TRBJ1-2	TGTGCCAGCAGCCAAGAGTGGGCCACCGGGATCTATGGCTACACCTTC	CASSQEWATGIYGYTF
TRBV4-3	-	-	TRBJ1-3	TGCGCCAGCAGCCAAGGTTCCGGTAGCTCTGGAAACACCATATATTTT	CASSQGSGSSGNTIYF
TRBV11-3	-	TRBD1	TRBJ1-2	TGTGCCAGCAGCTTAGTTTCAGGGGGCCACTTCTATGGCTACACCTTC	CASSLVSGGHFYGYTF
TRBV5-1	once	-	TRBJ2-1	TGCGCCAGCAGCCCAACTCACAGGGAAGGCTCCTACAATGAGCAGTTCTTC	CASSPTHREGSYNEQFF
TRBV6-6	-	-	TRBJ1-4	TGTGCCAGCAGTAGGGTATTCGGGGTGATTAATGAAAAACTGTTTTTT	CASSRVFGVINEKLFF
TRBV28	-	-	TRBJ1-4	TGTGCCAGCAGTTTATCACATAATGAAAAACTGTTTTTT	CASSLSHNEKLFF
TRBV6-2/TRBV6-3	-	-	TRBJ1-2	TGTGCCAGCAGTTACATTGGGGCCAGCTATGGCTACACCTTC	CASSYIGASYGYTF
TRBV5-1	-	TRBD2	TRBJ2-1	TGCGCCAGCAGCTTGGACCTTAGCGGGAGGGCCTTTAATGAGCAGTTCTTC	CASSLDLSGRAFNEQFF
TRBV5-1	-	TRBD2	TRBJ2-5	TGCGCCAGCACCCCGGGCGGGAGCGAGACCCAGTACTTC	CASTPGGSETQYF
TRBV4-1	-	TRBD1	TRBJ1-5	TGCGCCAGCAGCCAAGCCATAGGACAGGGGCTTCATAGCAATCAGCCCCAGCATTTT	CASSQAIGQGLHSNQPQHF
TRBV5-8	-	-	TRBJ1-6	TGTGCCAGCAGCTTTACACCCGACTATAATTCACCCCTCCACTTT	CASSFTPDYNSPLHF
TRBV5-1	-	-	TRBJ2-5	TGCGCCAGCAGCTTGGTAGGCGGTCAAGAGACCCAGTACTTC	CASSLVGGQETQYF
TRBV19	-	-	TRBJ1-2	TGTGCCAGTAGTATGAATTTGGTCGGGACACCGGATGGCTACACCTTC	CASSMNLVGTPDGYTF
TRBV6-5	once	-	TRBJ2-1	TGTGCCAGCAGTTACTCGGGCAGGTTCAATGAGCAGTTCTTC	CASSYSGRFNEQFF
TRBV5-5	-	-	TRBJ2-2	TGTGCCAGCAGCCTTCTTACAGGTGTAACCGGGGAGCTGTTTTTT	CASSLLTGVTGELFF
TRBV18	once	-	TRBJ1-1	TGTGCCAGCTCACCTAACAGGGAAATGAACACTGAAGCTTTCTTT	CASSPNREMNTEAFF
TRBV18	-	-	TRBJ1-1	TGTGCCAGCTCACCACCGTCGTACAGTGAAGCTTTCTTT	CASSPPSYSEAFF